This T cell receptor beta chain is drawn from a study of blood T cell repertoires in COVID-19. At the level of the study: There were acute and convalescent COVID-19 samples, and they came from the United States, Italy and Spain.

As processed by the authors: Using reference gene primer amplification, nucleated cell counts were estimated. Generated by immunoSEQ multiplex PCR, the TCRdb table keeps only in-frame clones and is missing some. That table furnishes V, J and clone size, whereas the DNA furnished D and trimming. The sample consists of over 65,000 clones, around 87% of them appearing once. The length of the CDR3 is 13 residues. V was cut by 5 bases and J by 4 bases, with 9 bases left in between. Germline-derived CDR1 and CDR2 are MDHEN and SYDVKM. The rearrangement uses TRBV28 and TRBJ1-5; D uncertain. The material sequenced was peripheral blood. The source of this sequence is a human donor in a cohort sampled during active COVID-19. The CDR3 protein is CASSPAPNQPQHF. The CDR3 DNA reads TGTGCCAGCAGTCCCGCGCCTAATCAGCCCCAGCATTTT. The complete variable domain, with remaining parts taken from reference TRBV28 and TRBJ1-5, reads DVKVTQSSRYLVKRTGEKVFLECVQDMDHENMFWYRQDPGLGLRLIYFSYDVKMKEKGDIPEGYSVSREKKERFSLILESASTNQTSMYLCASSPAPNQPQHFGDGTRLSIL.